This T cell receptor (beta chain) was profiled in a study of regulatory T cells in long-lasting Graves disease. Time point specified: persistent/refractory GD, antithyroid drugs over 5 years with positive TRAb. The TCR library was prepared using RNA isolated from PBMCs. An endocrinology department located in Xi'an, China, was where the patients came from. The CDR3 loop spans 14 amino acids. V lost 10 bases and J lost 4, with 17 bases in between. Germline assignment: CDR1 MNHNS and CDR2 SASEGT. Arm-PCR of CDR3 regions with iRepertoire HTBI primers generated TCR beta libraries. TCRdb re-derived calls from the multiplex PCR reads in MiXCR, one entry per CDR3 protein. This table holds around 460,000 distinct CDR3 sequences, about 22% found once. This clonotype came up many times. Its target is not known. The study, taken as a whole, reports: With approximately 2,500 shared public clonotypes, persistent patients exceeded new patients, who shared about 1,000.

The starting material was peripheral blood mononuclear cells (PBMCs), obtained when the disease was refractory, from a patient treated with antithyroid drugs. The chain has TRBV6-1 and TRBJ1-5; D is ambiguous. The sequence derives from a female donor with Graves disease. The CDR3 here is CATSESPVNQPQHF. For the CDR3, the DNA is TGTGCCACCAGCGAAAGCCCAGTTAATCAGCCCCAGCATTTT.